A selection of T cell receptor beta chains follows, all from one sample in a study of blood T cell repertoires in COVID-19. Produced via immunoSEQ multiplex PCR; TCRdb's table is partial and in-frame only. The sample lists about 110,000 clones; more than 80% were seen once. Sequencing was performed on peripheral blood. The receptors were sampled from a woman at least 80 years old with acute or convalescent COVID-19. Both conserved end residues are part of each CDR3. A D gene is named only where the DNA matches it firmly. Part of the rows lack a size; the others show once, few, many or a class for expanded clones.

j_call clone_size d_call v_call cdr3_aa cdr3_nt
TRBJ1-3 once - TRBV19 CASSTETAPGNTIYF TGTGCCAGTAGTACAGAAACTGCTCCTGGAAACACCATATATTTT
TRBJ2-3 - - TRBV5-6 CASSSIASLWGRDTDTQYF TGTGCCAGCAGCTCGATAGCCTCCCTTTGGGGGCGCGACACAGATACGCAGTATTTT
TRBJ1-2 once TRBD1 TRBV3-1/TRBV3-2 CASSPGGGDYGYTF TGTGCCAGCAGCCCGGGAGGGGGCGACTATGGCTACACCTTC
TRBJ1-3 once - TRBV11-2 CASSRITGSTGNTIYF TGTGCCAGCAGCCGAATAACAGGGTCTACTGGAAACACCATATATTTT
TRBJ1-6 - - TRBV30 CAWSPGLGSNSPLHF TGTGCCTGGAGCCCAGGACTCGGGTCGAATTCACCCCTCCACTTT
TRBJ2-2 - TRBD2 TRBV7-2 CASSLAGLANTGELFF TGTGCCAGCAGCTTAGCGGGACTAGCGAACACCGGGGAGCTGTTTTTT
TRBJ2-3 - TRBD2 TRBV30 CACERGGLGTDTQYF TGTGCCTGCGAGCGGGGGGGATTAGGCACAGATACGCAGTATTTT
TRBJ1-3 - TRBD1 TRBV9 CASSARQGLGDTIYF TGTGCCAGCAGCGCCCGACAGGGTCTCGGGGACACCATATATTTT
TRBJ1-2 once TRBD1 TRBV6-5 CASTIVQGANGYTF TGTGCCAGCACCATAGTACAGGGGGCTAATGGCTACACCTTC
TRBJ2-5 - TRBD2 TRBV12-3/TRBV12-4 CASAGGRQETQYF TGTGCCAGCGCGGGGGGTCGACAAGAGACCCAGTACTTC
TRBJ2-7 - TRBD2 TRBV13 CASSFAGGEQYF TGTGCCAGCAGCTTCGCGGGAGGCGAGCAGTACTTC
TRBJ2-7 - - TRBV18 CASSPQAGLSYEQYF TGTGCCAGCTCACCCCAGGCCGGCCTCTCCTACGAGCAGTACTTC
TRBJ1-3 - - TRBV12-3/TRBV12-4 CASTGYSGNTIYF TGTGCCAGCACCGGGTACTCTGGAAACACCATATATTTT
TRBJ2-1 once - TRBV5-1 CASSPGSGGRNNEQFF TGCGCCAGCAGCCCAGGAAGTGGGGGGAGAAACAATGAGCAGTTCTTC
TRBJ2-7 once TRBD1 TRBV6-2/TRBV6-3 CASSHPGQGYEQYF TGTGCCAGCAGTCACCCGGGACAGGGCTACGAGCAGTACTTC
TRBJ2-7 - TRBD1 TRBV19 CATRQGSYEQYF TGTGCCACCCGACAGGGGTCCTACGAGCAGTACTTC
TRBJ1-5 - TRBD1 TRBV7-9 CASSEDRVGNQPQHF TGTGCCAGCAGCGAAGACAGGGTTGGAAATCAGCCCCAGCATTTT
TRBJ1-3 - TRBD1 TRBV30 CAWSRTGRDTIYF TGTGCCTGGAGCCGGACAGGGAGGGACACCATATATTTT
TRBJ1-1 - - TRBV5-1 CASSQQGPEAFF TGCGCCAGCAGCCAACAGGGCCCTGAAGCTTTCTTT
TRBJ1-2 - - TRBV6-5 CASSYRRGGASYGYTF TGTGCCAGCAGTTACCGACGGGGGGGGGCGAGCTATGGCTACACCTTC
TRBJ2-7 - - TRBV6-6 CASSYRGAGEQYF TGTGCCAGCAGTTACCGGGGGGCAGGGGAGCAGTACTTC
TRBJ1-1 - - TRBV3-1/TRBV3-2 CASSLAGGNTEAFF TGTGCCAGCAGCCTGGCGGGGGGGAACACTGAAGCTTTCTTT
TRBJ1-2 - TRBD1 TRBV7-9 CASSFLGTGSGGYTF TGTGCCAGCAGCTTCCTAGGGACAGGGTCGGGCGGCTACACCTTC
TRBJ1-5 few - TRBV6-2/TRBV6-3 CASNPHPPSQPQHF TGTGCCAGCAACCCACACCCTCCATCTCAGCCCCAGCATTTT
TRBJ1-5 few - TRBV20-1 CSASRGDINQPQHF TGCAGTGCTAGTCGAGGGGACATCAATCAGCCCCAGCATTTT
TRBJ1-4 - - TRBV30 CAWEGTGSTNEKLFF TGTGCCTGGGAAGGAACAGGCTCAACTAATGAAAAACTGTTTTTT
TRBJ1-5 - - TRBV19 CASSILPDTYSNQPQHF TGTGCCAGTAGTATCCTACCGGACACGTATAGCAATCAGCCCCAGCATTTT
TRBJ1-1 - TRBD1 TRBV6-2/TRBV6-3 CASSLTGTGWAEAFF TGTGCCAGCAGCCTCACCGGGACAGGGTGGGCTGAAGCTTTCTTT
TRBJ2-2 - - TRBV15 CATSRGGWGTGELFF TGTGCCACCAGCAGGGGGGGATGGGGAACCGGGGAGCTGTTTTTT
TRBJ1-4 once TRBD1 TRBV18 CASSPRTGEKLFF TGTGCCAGCTCACCTCGGACAGGGGAAAAACTGTTTTTT
TRBJ1-5 - - TRBV27 CASSLEGLSNQPQHF TGTGCCAGCAGTTTGGAGGGATTATCAAATCAGCCCCAGCATTTT
TRBJ2-3 once TRBD2 TRBV14 CASSQVGGDTQYF TGTGCCAGCAGCCAAGTCGGGGGGGATACGCAGTATTTT
TRBJ1-4 - TRBD1 TRBV12-5 CASAEPGQGIGKLFF TGTGCTAGTGCCGAACCGGGACAGGGAATTGGAAAACTGTTTTTT
TRBJ2-1 - TRBD1 TRBV28 CASRFLPGTGVDNEQFF TGTGCCAGCAGGTTCCTTCCGGGGACAGGGGTGGACAATGAGCAGTTCTTC
TRBJ2-3 - - TRBV5-8 CASSLVGTLTSDTQYF TGTGCCAGCAGCTTGGTTGGGACACTAACCTCCGATACGCAGTATTTT
TRBJ2-7 - TRBD1 TRBV29-1 CSVSGTGDYEQYF TGCAGCGTCTCCGGGACAGGGGACTACGAGCAGTACTTC
TRBJ2-4 - - TRBV6-1 CASSERWGENIQYF TGTGCCAGCAGTGAGAGGTGGGGGGAAAACATTCAGTACTTC
TRBJ2-6 - TRBD2 TRBV7-7 CASSGGTKCHKGRANVLTF TGTGCCAGCAGCGGCGGGACTAAGTGCCACAAAGGGCGGGCCAACGTCCTGACTTTC
TRBJ1-1 - - TRBV18 CASSPRQNTEAFF TGTGCCAGCTCACCGCGACAGAACACTGAAGCTTTCTTT
TRBJ2-3 - TRBD1 TRBV27 CASSPYHQTGGGTDTQYF TGTGCCAGCAGTCCTTACCACCAAACAGGGGGAGGCACAGATACGCAGTATTTT